These T cell receptor beta chains were read from a single sample in a study of T-cell reconstitution after alpha-beta-depleted transplantation in children. Each CDR3 protein is one row after TCRdb ran MiXCR on the PCR reads. The table records 800,000 to 1,000,000 distinct CDR3 sequences, about 29% of them present only once. Sample: PBMCs, mostly from graft donor cells, taken 360 days after TCRalphabeta/CD19-depleted stem cell transplant. These TCRs come from a boy under two years old who had a stem cell transplant for SCID, so the T cells may come from the graft donor. Both conserved end residues are trimmed from each CDR3. Each record gives: V gene, J gene, CDR3 protein.

>TRBV28|TRBJ2-5
ASSLITVQTQY
>TRBV20-1|TRBJ2-1
SAREGGPLYNEQF
>TRBV9|TRBJ1-1
ASSVAPGAAEAF
>TRBV12-3/TRBV12-4|TRBJ2-1
ASSLGGRTYNEQF
>TRBV5-1|TRBJ2-4
ASSFGGRDIQY
>TRBV11-2|TRBJ2-3
ASREAGRTDTQY
>TRBV7-9|TRBJ2-3
ASSLAGGVSSTDTQY
>TRBV12-5|TRBJ2-5
ARGTLGETQY
>TRBV4-1|TRBJ1-1
ASSHLTPNTEAF
>TRBV7-9|TRBJ1-4
ASSLAETLDEKLF
>TRBV29-1|TRBJ2-7
SVLTQGPTYEQY
>TRBV29-1|TRBJ1-2
SATGTGGYGYT
>TRBV10-2|TRBJ2-1
ASSDYPYNEQF
>TRBV27|TRBJ2-3
AFSLAGGLGTDTQY
>TRBV29-1|TRBJ1-6
SVNFAPLLH
>TRBV13|TRBJ2-1
ASSLAGTGVNEQF
>TRBV3-1|TRBJ2-2
ASSPHGLNTGELF
>TRBV28|TRBJ2-2
ASSIGPIPRGGELF
>TRBV29-1|TRBJ2-7
SLATGGCYEQY
>TRBV4-1|TRBJ2-3
ASSQRSAGNSNTDTQY
>TRBV12-3/TRBV12-4|TRBJ2-2
ASTITGELF
>TRBV27|TRBJ2-7
ASSLKGAGEQY
>TRBV5-1|TRBJ2-3
ASSSAPGLDTQY
>TRBV5-1|TRBJ2-1
ASSLIPGTGDYNEQF